The sequence of this T cell receptor beta chain was determined in a study of blood T cell repertoires in COVID-19. The CDR3 contains 15 residues. With 5 bases removed from V and 4 bases from J, the gap between germline ends came to 15 bases. CDR1 is MGHRA and CDR2 is YSYEKL in the germline V gene. Produced via immunoSEQ multiplex PCR; TCRdb's table is partial and in-frame only. The data contain approximately 360,000 clones, about 90% of them singletons. The sample consisted of PBMCs or T cells enriched from blood (not recorded which). This receptor was obtained from a man aged 35-49 years in a cohort exposed to, infected with or recovered from COVID-19 (not recorded which). The J gene is TRBJ1-5, the V gene TRBV4-1; a possible D gene is TRBD1 (5 bases). For the CDR3, the DNA is TGCGCCAGCAGCAGGGTGTCAACAGGAAATCAGCCCCAGCATTTT. Translating gives CASSRVSTGNQPQHF.